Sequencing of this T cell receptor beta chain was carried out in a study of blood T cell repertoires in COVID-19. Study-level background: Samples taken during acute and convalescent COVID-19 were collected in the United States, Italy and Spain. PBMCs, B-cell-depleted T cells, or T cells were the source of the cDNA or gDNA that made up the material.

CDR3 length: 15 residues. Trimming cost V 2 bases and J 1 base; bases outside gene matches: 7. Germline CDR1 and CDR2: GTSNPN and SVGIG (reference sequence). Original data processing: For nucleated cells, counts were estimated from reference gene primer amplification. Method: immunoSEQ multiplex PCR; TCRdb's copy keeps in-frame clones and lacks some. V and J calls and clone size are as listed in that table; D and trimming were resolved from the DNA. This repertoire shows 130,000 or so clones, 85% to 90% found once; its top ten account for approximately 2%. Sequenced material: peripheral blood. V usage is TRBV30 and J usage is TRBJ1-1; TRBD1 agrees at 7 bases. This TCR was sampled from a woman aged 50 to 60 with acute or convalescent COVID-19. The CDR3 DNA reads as TGTGCCTGGAGTCCCCGCAGGGGGTCGAACACTGAAGCTTTCTTT. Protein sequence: CAWSPRRGSNTEAFF. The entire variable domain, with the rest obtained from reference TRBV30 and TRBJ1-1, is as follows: SQTIHQWPATLVQPVGSPLSLECTVEGTSNPNLYWYRQAAGRGLQLLFYSVGIGQISSEVPQNLSASRPQDRQFILSSKKLLLSDSGFYLCAWSPRRGSNTEAFFGQGTRLTVV.